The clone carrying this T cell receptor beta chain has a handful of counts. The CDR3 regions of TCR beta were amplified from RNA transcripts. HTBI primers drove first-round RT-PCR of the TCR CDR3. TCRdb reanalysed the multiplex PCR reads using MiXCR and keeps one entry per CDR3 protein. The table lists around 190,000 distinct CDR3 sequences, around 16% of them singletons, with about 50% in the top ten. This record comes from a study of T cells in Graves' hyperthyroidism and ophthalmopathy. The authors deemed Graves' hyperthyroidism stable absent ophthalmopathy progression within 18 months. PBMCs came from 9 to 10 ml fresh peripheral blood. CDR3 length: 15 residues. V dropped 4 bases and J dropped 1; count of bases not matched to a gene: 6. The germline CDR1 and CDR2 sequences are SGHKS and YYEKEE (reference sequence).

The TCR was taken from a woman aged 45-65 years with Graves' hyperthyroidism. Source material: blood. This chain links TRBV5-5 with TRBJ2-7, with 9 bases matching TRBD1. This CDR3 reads CASSPAGQGSYEQYF. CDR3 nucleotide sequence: TGTGCCAGCAGCCCCGCGGGACAGGGTTCCTACGAGCAGTACTTC.